Listed here are 15 T cell receptor beta chains from one sample, sequenced in a study of CD8 T cells in Susac syndrome. Random hexamers were used to reverse transcribe roughly 0.45 to 1 ug of RNA. One entry per CDR3 protein, called by TCRdb with MiXCR from the immunoSEQ multiplex PCR reads. Of about 160,000 distinct CDR3 sequences listed, around 93% are singletons. The source material was CD4+ T cells from PBMCs. The receptors were gathered from a human donor in good health.

The chain carries TRBV2 and TRBJ2-5; D is possibly TRBD2 (6 bases). V lost 1 base, J lost 1 base, and 7 bases lay in between. The CDR3 runs 14 residues. CDR1 and CDR2 from the germline V gene are SNHLY and FYNNEI. The CDR3 DNA follows: TGTGCCAGCAGTGAAGGGCGGGGCCAAGAGACCCAGTACTTC. Its protein product is CASSEGRGQETQYF.

The J gene is TRBJ1-2, the V gene TRBV30; the match to TRBD1 covers 7 bases. Looked up from germline, CDR1 is GTSNPN and CDR2 is SVGIG (reference sequence). The CDR3 totals 13 residues. After removal of 5 bases from V and 7 bases from J, the junction contained 10 bases not matched to a gene. The CDR3 region has the DNA TGTGCCTGGGAACCGACAGGGTTTTCTGGCTACACCTTC. Protein sequence: CAWEPTGFSGYTF. The full variable domain, completed using reference TRBV30 and TRBJ1-2, is SQTIHQWPATLVQPVGSPLSLECTVEGTSNPNLYWYRQAAGRGLQLLFYSVGIGQISSEVPQNLSASRPQDRQFILSSKKLLLSDSGFYLCAWEPTGFSGYTFGSGTRLTVV.

The V and J genes are TRBV4-1 and TRBJ2-3, with D perhaps matching TRBD1 (5 bases). The germline CDR1 and CDR2 sequences are MGHRA and YSYEKL. Between the trimmed V and J ends, which lost 3 bases and 4 bases, there was a span of 17 bases. The CDR3 has 16 amino acids. CDR3 nucleotides: TGCGCCAGCAGCCATAGCCGAAGCCCAGGGCCAGATACGCAGTATTTT. Amino acid sequence: CASSHSRSPGPDTQYF.

The rearrangement links TRBV25-1 to TRBJ1-5; D might be TRBD1 (5 bases). The germline gives CDR1 MGHDK, CDR2 SYGVNS. V was cut by 5 bases and J by 4 bases, with 9 bases left in between. CDR3 length: 13 residues. CDR3: CASSWGSNQPQHF. CDR3 bases: TGTGCCAGCAGTTGGGGGTCGAATCAGCCCCAGCATTTT.

This clonotype was seen more than once but under ten times. This chain uses TRBV20-1 with TRBJ1-4, with D possibly being TRBD1 (5 bases). V was trimmed by 3 bases and J by 0 bases, leaving 8 bases between them. The CDR3 spans 14 residues. Germline V gene lookup returns CDR1 DFQATT and CDR2 SNEGSKA (reference sequence). The chain's CDR3 is CSARDIATNEKLFF. CDR3 DNA: TGCAGTGCTAGGGACATTGCAACTAATGAAAAACTGTTTTTT.

V usage is TRBV19 and J usage is TRBJ2-3; tentatively, D is TRBD1 (6 bases). Trimming shortened V by 7 bases and J by 4 bases, and 18 bases separated the two germline ends. The germline gives CDR1 LNHDA, CDR2 SQIVND (reference sequence). The CDR3 is 15 amino acids. For the CDR3, the DNA is TGTGCCAGTACCCGGACAGTCTTCCTCCCAGATACGCAGTATTTT. Protein: CASTRTVFLPDTQYF.

V usage is TRBV5-4 and J usage is TRBJ2-7, with 8 positions matching TRBD1. Germline CDR1 reads SGHNT; CDR2 reads YYREEE (reference sequence). The CDR3 covers 14 residues. The V gene end was trimmed by 7 bases and the J gene end by 1 base; junction bases not matched to a gene: 7. DNA for the CDR3: TGTGCCAGCCAGGGACAGGACGATTCCTACGAGCAGTACTTC. Protein product: CASQGQDDSYEQYF.

This rearrangement joins TRBV20-1 to TRBJ2-6; 11 bases map to TRBD1. The CDR3 contains 18 residues. The trim removed 5 bases at V and 3 bases at J, leaving 12 bases unmatched. CDR1 DFQATT and CDR2 SNEGSKA come from the germline V gene (reference sequence). This CDR3 is CSASSTGTGGSGANVLTF. The CDR3 bases are TGCAGTGCTTCTTCAACCGGGACAGGGGGAAGTGGGGCCAACGTCCTGACTTTC.

The rearrangement uses TRBV6-6 and TRBJ2-2, with D perhaps TRBD1 or TRBD2 (5 bases each). Trimming pared 8 bases from V and 7 bases from J, leaving 17 bases between. Germline values: CDR1 MNHNY, CDR2 SVGAGI (reference sequence). The CDR3 loop spans 14 amino acids. The CDR3 DNA reads TGTGCCAGCCGGGACCGTAAGAGGATCGGGGAGCTGTTTTTT. This gives the protein CASRDRKRIGELFF.

The genes are TRBV20-1 and TRBJ2-7, with 12 bases aligning to TRBD2. V shed 5 bases, J shed 0 bases, and the junction held 2 bases outside the gene matches. The CDR3 length is 14 residues. In germline, CDR1 is DFQATT, CDR2 SNEGSKA (reference sequence). The CDR3 region has the DNA TGCAGTGCTCTAGCGGGGGGGAGCTCCTACGAGCAGTACTTC. This encodes CSALAGGSSYEQYF.

The V call is TRBV6-2 or TRBV6-3, the J call TRBJ2-2; 8 bases fit TRBD1. This CDR3 region has 16 residues. The ends lost 6 bases at V and 7 bases at J; junction bases unmatched: 13. Looked up from germline, CDR1 is MNHEY and CDR2 is SVGEGT. CDR3 in DNA: TGTGCCAGCAGGGGGGTCGACAGGGGTCTTGGCGGGGAGCTGTTTTTT. Residues: CASRGVDRGLGGELFF.

This chain joins TRBV7-3 and TRBJ1-1; no clear D gene. Germline CDR1 and CDR2: SGHTA and FQGTGA. The CDR3 spans 14 residues. Between the trimmed V and J ends, which lost 1 base and 0 bases, there was a span of 6 bases. The CDR3 is CASSLMTLNTEAFF. DNA of the CDR3: TGTGCCAGCAGCTTAATGACGTTGAACACTGAAGCTTTCTTT. Together with reference TRBV7-3 and TRBJ1-1, the CDR3 gives the full variable domain: GAGVSQTPSNKVTEKGKYVELRCDPISGHTALYWYRQSLGQGPEFLIYFQGTGAADDSGLPNDRFFAVRPEGSVSTLKIQRTERGDSAVYLCASSLMTLNTEAFFGQGTRLTVV.

The chain uses TRBV7-3 and TRBJ2-2; 8 bases agree with TRBD2. The CDR3 extends over 15 amino acids. Germline V gene lookup returns CDR1 SGHTA and CDR2 FQGTGA. J gave up 5 bases and V 3 bases, and 5 bases lay outside the gene matches. CDR3 sequence (DNA): TGTGCCAGCAGCTTGGCGGGGGGTGCGACCGGGGAGCTGTTTTTT. Its protein is CASSLAGGATGELFF.

For the CDR3, the DNA is TGCAGTGCTAATTGGACACAGCCCCAGCATTTT. Residues: CSANWTQPQHF. V is TRBV20-1 and J is TRBJ1-5; TRBD1 might be the D (5 bases). The CDR3 sequence is 11 residues long. Trimming removed 4 bases from V and 7 bases from J, with 8 bases in between. Germline V gene data show CDR1 as DFQATT and CDR2 as SNEGSKA (reference sequence).

The V call is TRBV2, the J call TRBJ1-1; 7 bases agree with TRBD1. The CDR3 runs to 13 residues. V lost 7 bases and J lost 3; bases outside the gene matches: 5. Germline assignment: CDR1 SNHLY and CDR2 FYNNEI. DNA for the CDR3: TGTGCCAGCAAGGCCAGGGGGGACACTGAAGCTTTCTTT. Its translation is CASKARGDTEAFF.